One sample yielded the 9 T cell receptor beta chains listed below, sequenced in a study of shared clonotypes between healthy human individuals. This table comes from immunoSEQ multiplex PCR, and its TCRdb copy is limited to in-frame clones, with some not included. Of 400,000 to 500,000 clones listed, around 79% are singletons. Sequencing was done on a sample of PBMCs. These receptors all come from a woman aged 40 to 50 in good health. Some clones in this sample may be carry-over from other donors' samples.

This chain joins TRBV18 and TRBJ1-5; no clear D gene. The CDR3 sequence is 15 residues long. Germline CDR1 and CDR2: KGHSH and LQKENI. V lost 2 bases, J lost 2 bases, and 10 bases lay in between. The chain's CDR3 is CASSPTGQRNQPQHF. In DNA form, the CDR3 reads TGTGCCAGCTCACCAACTGGGCAGCGCAATCAGCCCCAGCATTTT.

The chain employs TRBV29-1 and TRBJ2-7, with D unresolved. V was clipped by 3 bases and J by 3 bases, with 6 bases between them. The CDR3 runs to 11 residues. The V gene's germline CDR1 is SQVTM and CDR2 ANQGSEA. The CDR3 sequence: CSVDMGYEQYF. CDR3 sequence (DNA): TGCAGCGTTGATATGGGCTACGAGCAGTACTTC.

The rearrangement joins TRBV28 to TRBJ2-3; D unclear. This CDR3 has 13 residues. Trimming removed 5 bases from V and 2 bases from J, with 8 bases in between. Germline V CDR1 and CDR2: MDHEN, SYDVKM. CDR3 DNA: TGTGCCAGCAGTCTTCAGATCACAGATACGCAGTATTTT. It is translated as CASSLQITDTQYF.

The V call is TRBV5-4, the J call TRBJ2-1; D might be TRBD1 (5 bases). Germline V CDR1 and CDR2: SGHNT, YYREEE (reference sequence). V lost 4 bases to trimming and J lost 4 bases, with 9 bases between them. This CDR3 region has 13 residues. Written as DNA, the CDR3 is TGTGCCAGCAGCCTGGACACTTACAATGAGCAGTTCTTC. Translated: CASSLDTYNEQFF.

This clone was seen only a few times. This sequence joins TRBV5-6 and TRBJ1-1, with D hard to call. The V and J ends lost 2 bases and 2 bases respectively, with 10 bases between them. The CDR3 sequence is 14 residues long. Germline V gene lookup returns CDR1 SGHDT and CDR2 YYEEEE. CDR3 DNA sequence: TGTGCCAGCAGCTTTGGCGCAGCAAACACTGAAGCTTTCTTT. It encodes CASSFGAANTEAFF.

The chain recombines TRBV7-9 with TRBJ2-5; 7 nucleotides agree with TRBD2. V gave up 1 base and J gave up 5 bases; unmatched junction bases: 13. Germline CDR1 and CDR2: SEHNR and FQNEAQ (reference sequence). The CDR3 covers 17 residues. CDR3 nucleotide sequence: TGTGCCAGCAGCTTAGTCGGGAGAGAGCGGGAACGGGAGACCCAGTACTTC. Amino acids: CASSLVGRERERETQYF.

The V and J genes are TRBV2 and TRBJ2-1; TRBD2 matches 9 bases. This CDR3 is 15 amino acids long. V was clipped by 2 bases and J by 4 bases; unmatched bases: 3. Germline V gives CDR1 SNHLY, CDR2 FYNNEI. The CDR3 DNA is TGTGCCAGCAGTGAAAGTAGCGGGAGTTACAATGAGCAGTTCTTC. Translating gives CASSESSGSYNEQFF. The full variable domain, rest sourced from reference TRBV2 and TRBJ2-1, is EPEVTQTPSHQVTQMGQEVILRCVPISNHLYFYWYRQILGQKVEFLVSFYNNEISEKSEIFDDQFSVERPDGSNFTLKIRSTKLEDSAMYFCASSESSGSYNEQFFGPGTRLTVL.

The chain uses TRBV4-2 and TRBJ1-1, with D tentatively TRBD1 (6 bases). The CDR3 covers 16 residues. Germline V gene data show CDR1 as LGHNA and CDR2 as YNFKEQ. Trimming removed 0 bases at V and 6 bases at J, with 17 bases between. Here the CDR3 reads CASSQDRGQGLPEAFF. The CDR3 nucleotides read TGTGCCAGCAGCCAAGATCGCGGTCAGGGGTTACCTGAAGCTTTCTTT.

A few counts support this clone. The J gene is TRBJ2-3, the V gene TRBV9; a possible D gene is TRBD2 (5 bases). The CDR3 consists of 15 residues. Germline V gene sequence: CDR1 SGDLS, CDR2 YYNGEE. V lost 4 bases, J lost 0 bases, and 12 bases lay in between. The CDR3 nucleotides read TGTGCCAGCAGCACGGGGATGGTTAGCACAGATACGCAGTATTTT. Its protein is CASSTGMVSTDTQYF.